The entry that follows covers one TCR beta chain sequence. Its antigen target is currently unknown. No base quality values were provided; no much bigger clone lies one nucleotide off. What this sample's time point label stands for: week 47, end of study. A 20-mer mutant IDH1 peptide at 300 micrograms in Montanide made up each vaccine dose, which was injected subcutaneously together with topical imiquimod. Patients were given eight vaccinations, in weeks 1, 3, 5, 7, 11, 15, 19 and 23, which matched visits V03 through V10. The donors had newly diagnosed IDH1-mutant astrocytomas of WHO grade 3 or 4 that showed loss of nuclear ATRX. The samples were drawn from NOA16, a multicentre, single-arm, open-label phase I trial in Germany that tested a mutant IDH1 peptide vaccine in humans for the first time. The DNeasy Blood and Tissue Kit was used to extract genomic DNA from EDTA blood for TCRB sequencing. This specimen belongs to a study of a mutant IDH1 vaccine in newly diagnosed glioma (TCRdb year 2021). In the study overall: Vaccination started 4-6 weeks after radiotherapy alone, or was given together with temozolomide cycles in the groups whose treatment included chemotherapy. Longitudinal TCRB deep sequencing was done for some 25 treated patients, wherever samples were available for exploratory analyses. Before enrollment, patients had received standard therapy of radiotherapy alone, temozolomide alone, or radiochemotherapy with temozolomide; most received the combination. The week-35 safety follow-up was designated visit V12, and the week-47 end of study was designated visit V13. Peripheral blood was collected at six visits: V03 (baseline), V05, V07, V10, V12 and V13. Of the approximately 33 patients who were treated, approximately 62% were male and approximately 38% were female, and the mean age was approximately 40 years.

The method behind the library was the immunoSEQ multiplex PCR assay. Rearranged TCR beta chain sequences were amplified with the hsTCRB Kit following the manufacturer's protocol. An Illumina MiSeq was used to sequence the TCRB libraries. In the source study's methods: Demultiplexing, trimming and gene mapping were performed with the kit vendor's proprietary platform. In TCRdb, the immuneACCESS table is reduced to in-frame sequences with V and J assigned. These tables do not hold every clone; where another copy was compared, an unresolved V gene accounts for under half, and the others remain unexplained. V, J and clone size reflect that table, while D and trimming were determined from the DNA. The sample data list around 84,000 clones, and more than 80% of these were observed just once. 5.2% of the sample rests with the top ten. Results the study describes overall, beyond this receptor: PBMC samples for TCRB deep sequencing were selected based on availability. According to the authors, sample limitations meant that analyses of patient blood samples could not be reproduced. Changes in the top peripheral T cell clonotypes picked up by TCRB sequencing did not appear to be linked to pseudoprogression. Vaccine-induced immune responses across multiple MHC alleles were detected in about 93% of patients.

Based on the germline V gene, the CDR1 and CDR2 sequences are LGHNA and YNFKEQ. Trimming costs V 0 bases and J 2 bases, and their ends lie 11 bases apart. Including cysteine and phenylalanine, the CDR3 has 15 amino acids. Only CDR3 DNA remains: 45 bases, in frame from the first base. The TCR comes from a man aged 40-49 years with glioma. The sequencing used PBMCs, collected from a glioma patient whose treatment included an IDH1 peptide vaccine. Here the chain combines TRBV4-2 and TRBJ2-7; the D region is possibly TRBD1 or TRBD2, each matching across 5 bases. The sequence in DNA is TGTGCCAGCAGCCAAGATCTCGGGGCGACCTACGAGCAGTACTTC. The encoded protein is CASSQDLGATYEQYF.